The source of this T cell receptor (beta chain) is a study of sequential checkpoint blockade in melanoma. Study-level background: Randomization was 1:1 between first-line nivolumab→ipilimumab and ipilimumab→nivolumab. Maintenance nivolumab came after either treatment sequence.

The CDR3 is 14 residues long. V dropped 5 bases and J dropped 6; count of bases not matched to a gene: 6. CDR1 and CDR2 from the germline V gene are SEHNR and FQNEAQ (reference sequence). Only in-frame clones appear in the TCRdb table, and some are missing; sequencing was by immunoSEQ multiplex PCR. The sample includes 20,000 to 25,000 clones, around 65% of them seen just once. Documented treatment: randomized to nivolumab then ipilimumab (arm A) or the reverse (arm B). From thawed PBMCs, live CD3+CD8+ cells negative for CD19 and CD56 were sorted. This chain connects TRBV7-9 to TRBJ1-2; 10 bases agree with TRBD1. Here the sequenced sample was CD8+ T cells sorted from blood (inferred from file names), taken from a patient given nivolumab and ipilimumab in sequence. The receptor was derived from a human donor with melanoma. CDR3 nucleotide sequence: TGTGCCAGCAGCGCTCCCGGGACAGGGGATGGCTACACCTTC. Its protein is CASSAPGTGDGYTF.